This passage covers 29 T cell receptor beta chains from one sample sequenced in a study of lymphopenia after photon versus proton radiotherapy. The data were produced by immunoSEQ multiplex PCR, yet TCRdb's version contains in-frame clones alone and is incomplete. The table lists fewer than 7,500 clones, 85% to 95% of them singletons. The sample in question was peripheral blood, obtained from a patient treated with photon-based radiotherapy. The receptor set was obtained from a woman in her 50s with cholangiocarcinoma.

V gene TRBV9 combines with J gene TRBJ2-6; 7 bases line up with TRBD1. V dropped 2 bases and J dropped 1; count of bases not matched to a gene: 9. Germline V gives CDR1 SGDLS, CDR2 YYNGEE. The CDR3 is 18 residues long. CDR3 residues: CASSVEGTDTSGANVLTF. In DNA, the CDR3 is TGTGCCAGCAGCGTGGAAGGGACAGACACATCTGGGGCCAACGTCCTGACTTTC.

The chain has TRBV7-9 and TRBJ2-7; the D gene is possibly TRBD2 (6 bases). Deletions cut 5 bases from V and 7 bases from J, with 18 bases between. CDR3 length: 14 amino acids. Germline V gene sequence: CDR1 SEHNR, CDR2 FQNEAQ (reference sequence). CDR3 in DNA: TGTGCCAGCAGCCCAACGGGACTCCCAGAAGAGCAGTACTTC. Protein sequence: CASSPTGLPEEQYF.

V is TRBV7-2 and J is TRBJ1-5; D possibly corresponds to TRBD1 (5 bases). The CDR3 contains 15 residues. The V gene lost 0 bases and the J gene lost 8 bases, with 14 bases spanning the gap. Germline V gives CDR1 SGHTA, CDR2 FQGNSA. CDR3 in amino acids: CASSLASGIKEPQHF. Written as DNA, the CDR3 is TGTGCCAGCAGCTTAGCCTCAGGGATCAAGGAGCCCCAGCATTTT.

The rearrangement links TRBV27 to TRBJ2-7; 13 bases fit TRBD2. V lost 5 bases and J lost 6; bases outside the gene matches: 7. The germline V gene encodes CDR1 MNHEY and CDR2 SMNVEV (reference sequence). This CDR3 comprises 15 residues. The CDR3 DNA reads TGTGCCAGCAGTCCCGGGACTAGCGGGGATTTCGAGCAGTACTTC. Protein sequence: CASSPGTSGDFEQYF.

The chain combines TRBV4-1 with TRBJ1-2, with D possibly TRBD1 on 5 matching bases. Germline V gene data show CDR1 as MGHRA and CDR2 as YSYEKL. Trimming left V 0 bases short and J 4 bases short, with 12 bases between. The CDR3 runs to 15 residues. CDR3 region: CASSQERPGIYGYTF. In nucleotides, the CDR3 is TGCGCCAGCAGCCAAGAGCGACCAGGGATCTATGGCTACACCTTC.

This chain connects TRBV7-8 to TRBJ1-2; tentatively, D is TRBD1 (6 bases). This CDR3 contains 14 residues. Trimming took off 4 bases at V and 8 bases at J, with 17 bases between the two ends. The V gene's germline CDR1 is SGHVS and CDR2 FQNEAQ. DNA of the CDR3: TGTGCCAGCAGCTCCACAGGGCCCCTGTTAGGCTACACCTTC. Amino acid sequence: CASSSTGPLLGYTF. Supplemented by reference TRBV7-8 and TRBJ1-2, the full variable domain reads GAGVSQSPRYKVAKRGQDVALRCDPISGHVSLFWYQQALGQGPEFLTYFQNEAQLDKSGLPSDRFFAERPEGSVSTLKIQRTQQEDSAVYLCASSSTGPLLGYTFGSGTRLTVV.

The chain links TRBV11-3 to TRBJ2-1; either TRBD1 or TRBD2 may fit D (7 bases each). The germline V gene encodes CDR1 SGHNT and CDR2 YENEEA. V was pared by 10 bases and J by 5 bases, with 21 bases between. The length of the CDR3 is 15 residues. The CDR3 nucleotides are TGTGCCACCTCTCAGGGGGGGCTTTCTCACAATGAGCAGTTCTTC. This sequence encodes CATSQGGLSHNEQFF.

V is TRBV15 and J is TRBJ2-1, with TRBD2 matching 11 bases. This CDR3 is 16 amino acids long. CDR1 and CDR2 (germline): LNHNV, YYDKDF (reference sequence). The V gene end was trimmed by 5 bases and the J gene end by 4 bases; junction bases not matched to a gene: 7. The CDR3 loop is CATSDSGGGTYNEQFF. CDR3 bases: TGTGCCACCAGCGATAGCGGGGGGGGGACATACAATGAGCAGTTCTTC.

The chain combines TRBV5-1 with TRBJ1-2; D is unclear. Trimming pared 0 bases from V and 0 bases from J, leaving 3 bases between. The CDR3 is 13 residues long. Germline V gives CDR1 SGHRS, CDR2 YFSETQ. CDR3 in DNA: TGCGCCAGCAGCTTGGGACCTAACTATGGCTACACCTTC. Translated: CASSLGPNYGYTF.

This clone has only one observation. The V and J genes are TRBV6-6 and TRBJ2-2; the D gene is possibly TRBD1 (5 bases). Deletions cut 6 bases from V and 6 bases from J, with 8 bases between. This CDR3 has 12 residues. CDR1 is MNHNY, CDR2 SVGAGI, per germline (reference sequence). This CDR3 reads CASRGRAGELFF. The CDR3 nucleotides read TGTGCCAGCAGGGGCAGGGCCGGGGAGCTGTTTTTT.

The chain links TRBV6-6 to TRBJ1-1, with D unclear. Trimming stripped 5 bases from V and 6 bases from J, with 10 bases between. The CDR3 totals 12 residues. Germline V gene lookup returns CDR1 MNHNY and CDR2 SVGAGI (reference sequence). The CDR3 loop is CASSTIPPEAFF. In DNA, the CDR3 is TGTGCCAGCAGTACGATACCCCCTGAAGCTTTCTTT.

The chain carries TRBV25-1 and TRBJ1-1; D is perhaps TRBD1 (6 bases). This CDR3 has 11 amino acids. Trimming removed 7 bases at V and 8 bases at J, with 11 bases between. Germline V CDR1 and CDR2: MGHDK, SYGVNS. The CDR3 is CASKRGSEAFF. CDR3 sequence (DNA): TGTGCCAGCAAAAGGGGGTCCGAAGCTTTCTTT.

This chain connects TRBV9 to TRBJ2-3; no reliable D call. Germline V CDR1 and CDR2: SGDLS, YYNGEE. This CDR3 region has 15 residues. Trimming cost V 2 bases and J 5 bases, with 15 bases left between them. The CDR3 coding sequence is TGTGCCAGCAGCGTGACCAGCTGGGTGCAAGATACGCAGTATTTT. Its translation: CASSVTSWVQDTQYF.

CDR3 loop: CASSYRDRANYGYTF. The CDR3 DNA follows: TGTGCCAGCAGTTACCGGGACAGAGCTAACTATGGCTACACCTTC. The V and J genes are TRBV7-2 and TRBJ1-2; 7 bases match TRBD1. Germline V lookup: CDR1 SGHTA, CDR2 FQGNSA. The V and J ends lost 6 bases and 0 bases, in that order; junction bases with no gene match: 7. This CDR3 comprises 15 residues. Supplemented by reference TRBV7-2 and TRBJ1-2, the full variable domain reads GAGVSQSPSNKVTEKGKDVELRCDPISGHTALYWYRQSLGQGLEFLIYFQGNSAPDKSGLPSDRFSAERTGGSVSTLTIQRTQQEDSAVYLCASSYRDRANYGYTFGSGTRLTVV.

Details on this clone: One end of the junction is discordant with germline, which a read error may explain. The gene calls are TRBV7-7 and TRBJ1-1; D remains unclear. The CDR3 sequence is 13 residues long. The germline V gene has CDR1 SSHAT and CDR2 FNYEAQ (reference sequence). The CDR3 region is CASSSRPNTEAFF. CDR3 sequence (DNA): TGTGCTAGCAGCTCCAGACCGAACACTGAAGCTTTCTTT.

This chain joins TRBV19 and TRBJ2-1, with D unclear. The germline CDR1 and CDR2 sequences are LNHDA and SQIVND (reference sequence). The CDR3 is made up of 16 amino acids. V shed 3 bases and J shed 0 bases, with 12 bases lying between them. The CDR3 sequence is CASSIMSGSSYNEQFF. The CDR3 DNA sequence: TGTGCCAGTAGTATTATGTCCGGCAGCTCCTACAATGAGCAGTTCTTC.

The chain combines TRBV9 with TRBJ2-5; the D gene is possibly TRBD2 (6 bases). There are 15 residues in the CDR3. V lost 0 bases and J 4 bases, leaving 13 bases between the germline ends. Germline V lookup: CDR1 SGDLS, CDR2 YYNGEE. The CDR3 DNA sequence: TGTGCCAGCAGCGTAGTCGGAGGGATGATAGAGACCCAGTACTTC. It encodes CASSVVGGMIETQYF.

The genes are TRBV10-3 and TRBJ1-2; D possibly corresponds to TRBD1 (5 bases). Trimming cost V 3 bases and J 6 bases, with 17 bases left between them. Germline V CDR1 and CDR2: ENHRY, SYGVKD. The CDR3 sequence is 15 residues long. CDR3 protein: CAISDGGTGQNGYTF. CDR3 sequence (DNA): TGTGCCATCAGTGATGGAGGGACTGGCCAAAATGGCTACACCTTC.

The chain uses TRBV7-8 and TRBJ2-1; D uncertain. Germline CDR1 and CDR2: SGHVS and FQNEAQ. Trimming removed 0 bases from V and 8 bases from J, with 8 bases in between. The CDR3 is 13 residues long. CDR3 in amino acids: CASSLARLDEQFF. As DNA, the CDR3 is TGTGCCAGCAGCTTAGCTAGGCTTGATGAGCAGTTCTTC.

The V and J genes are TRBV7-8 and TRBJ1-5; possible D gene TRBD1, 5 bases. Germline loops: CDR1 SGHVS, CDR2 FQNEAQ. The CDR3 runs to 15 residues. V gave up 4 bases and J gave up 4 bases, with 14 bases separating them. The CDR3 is CASSSLRRGNQPQHF. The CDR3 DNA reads TGTGCCAGCAGCTCACTTCGGCGGGGGAATCAGCCCCAGCATTTT. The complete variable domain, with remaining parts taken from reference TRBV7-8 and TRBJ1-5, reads GAGVSQSPRYKVAKRGQDVALRCDPISGHVSLFWYQQALGQGPEFLTYFQNEAQLDKSGLPSDRFFAERPEGSVSTLKIQRTQQEDSAVYLCASSSLRRGNQPQHFGDGTRLSIL.

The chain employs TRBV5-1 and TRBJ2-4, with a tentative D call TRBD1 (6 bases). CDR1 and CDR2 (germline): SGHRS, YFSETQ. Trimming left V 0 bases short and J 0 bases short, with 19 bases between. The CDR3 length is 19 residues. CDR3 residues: CASSLAAGSGDVAKNIQYF. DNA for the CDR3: TGCGCCAGCAGCTTGGCCGCGGGCTCAGGGGATGTAGCCAAAAACATTCAGTACTTC.

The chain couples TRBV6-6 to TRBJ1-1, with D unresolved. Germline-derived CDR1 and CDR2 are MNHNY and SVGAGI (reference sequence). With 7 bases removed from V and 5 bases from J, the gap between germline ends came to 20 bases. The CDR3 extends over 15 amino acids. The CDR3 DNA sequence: TGTGCCAGCACTACTACGTTGGGCGGAAGGACTGAAGCTTTCTTT. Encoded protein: CASTTTLGGRTEAFF.

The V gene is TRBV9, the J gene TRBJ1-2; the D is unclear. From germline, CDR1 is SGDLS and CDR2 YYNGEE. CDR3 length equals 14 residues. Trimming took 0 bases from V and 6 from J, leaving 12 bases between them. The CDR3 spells CASSVDSRADGYTF. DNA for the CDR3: TGTGCCAGCAGCGTAGACTCCCGGGCTGATGGCTACACCTTC.

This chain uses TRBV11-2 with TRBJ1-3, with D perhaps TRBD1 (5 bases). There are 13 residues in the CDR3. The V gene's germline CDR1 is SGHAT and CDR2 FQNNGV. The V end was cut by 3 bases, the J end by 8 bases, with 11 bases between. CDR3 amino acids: CASSFRGVDTIYF. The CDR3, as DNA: TGTGCCAGCAGCTTTAGAGGGGTGGACACCATATATTTT.

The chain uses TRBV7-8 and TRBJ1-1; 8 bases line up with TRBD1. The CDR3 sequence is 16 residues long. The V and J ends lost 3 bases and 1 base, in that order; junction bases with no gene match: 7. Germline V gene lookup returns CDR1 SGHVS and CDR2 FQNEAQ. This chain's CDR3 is CASSFPEGTGNTEAFF. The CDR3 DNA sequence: TGTGCCAGCAGCTTCCCAGAGGGGACAGGGAACACTGAAGCTTTCTTT.

The CDR3 sequence: CASSQGQGGETQYF. In nucleotides, the CDR3 is TGCGCCAGCAGCCAAGGACAGGGTGGGGAGACCCAGTACTTC. This chain links TRBV4-1 with TRBJ2-5; 7 nucleotides match TRBD1. This CDR3 has 14 residues. Germline V CDR1 and CDR2: MGHRA, YSYEKL. V lost 1 base to trimming and J lost 5 bases; unmatched junction nucleotides: 4.

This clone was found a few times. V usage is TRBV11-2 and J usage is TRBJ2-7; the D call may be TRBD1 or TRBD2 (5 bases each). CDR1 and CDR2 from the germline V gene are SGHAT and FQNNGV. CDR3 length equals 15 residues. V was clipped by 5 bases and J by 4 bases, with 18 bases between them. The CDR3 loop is CASSVTTGREYEQYF. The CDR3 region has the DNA TGTGCCAGCAGCGTCACGACGGGGCGCGAATACGAGCAGTACTTC.

DNA for the CDR3: TGTGCCAGCAGCTTAGAAGGGGTGAACACTGAAGCTTTCTTT. This encodes CASSLEGVNTEAFF. The chain recombines TRBV7-9 with TRBJ1-1; D perhaps matches TRBD1 (5 bases). Trimming stripped 1 base from V and 0 bases from J, with 6 bases between. From germline, CDR1 is SEHNR and CDR2 FQNEAQ (reference sequence). This CDR3 contains 14 residues.

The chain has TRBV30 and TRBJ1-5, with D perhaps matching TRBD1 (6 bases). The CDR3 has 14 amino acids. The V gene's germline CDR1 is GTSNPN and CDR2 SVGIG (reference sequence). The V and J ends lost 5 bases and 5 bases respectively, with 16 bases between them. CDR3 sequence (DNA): TGTGCCTGGGACGAGGGGACACGGGATCAGCCCCAGCATTTT. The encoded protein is CAWDEGTRDQPQHF.